What follows is one T cell receptor (beta chain) and its context. Its antigen is still unknown. Sequencing of cultured CD4+ T cell DNA used the Oncomine TCR Beta short-read assay. TCRdb re-called the PCR reads with MiXCR, one entry per CDR3 protein. The sample shows under 9,000 distinct CDR3 sequences, 40% to 65% of them seen only once. The sample comes from a study of vaccination and CD4 T cells after COVID-19. Germline-derived CDR1 and CDR2 are SGHRS and YFSETQ. The CDR3 totals 14 residues. The V end lost 0 bases, the J end lost 3 bases, and 9 bases lay between the germline ends. Treatment denoted: 10-day PBMC culture with coronavirus spike peptide pools or control peptides (ViraFEST assay).

The receptor's source is a human donor who had recovered from COVID-19. Sequences were obtained from CD4+ T cells from blood, cultured in vitro. The chain uses TRBV5-1 and TRBJ1-1; tentatively, D is TRBD1 (5 bases). CDR3 residues: CASSLGTGHTEAFF. The CDR3, as DNA: TGCGCCAGCAGCTTGGGTACAGGACACACTGAAGCTTTCTTT.